This TCR beta chain was recorded in a study of shared clonotypes between healthy human individuals (dated by TCRdb to the early 2020s). Describing the broader study: The cohort comprised a couple of women and a few men aged 18 to 49 years. For each donor, CD4 naive and CD4 memory were each given three plates, CD8 naive was given two plates, and CD8 memory was given one plate. To estimate repertoire size and how much clonotype sharing occurs between individuals, the study deeply sequenced the blood TCR repertoires of five healthy adults. To increase sequencing depth and limit assay-specific biases, TCR repertoire library preparation and sequencing were carried out by different laboratories using diverse techniques. Between about 0.85 and 9.5 billion PBMCs per donor were obtained by leukapheresis. General conclusions and limits of the study: Based on pairwise subsampling, the degree of clonotype sharing among donors was expected to be affected by sequencing depth. Estimated clonotype richness was generally larger for naive than for memory subsets. Sampling was restricted to blood, and TCR repertoires in tissues likely differ from the TCR repertoires found in blood. Across four donors, about 5% of naive CD4, roughly 3.5% of naive CD8, under 2.5% of memory CD4, and around 0.4% of memory CD8 clonotypes were shared. The genetic and exposure-history diversity represented was limited by the small number of donors. Higher generation probabilities were observed for clonotypes shared by all four sorted-subset donors than for non-shared clonotypes. Incomplete sequencing was indicated by rarefaction of sorted-subset datasets, despite the large sequencing depth.

Using the deep immunoSEQ assay, multiplex PCR amplified TCR CDR3 regions from genomic DNA. Genomic DNA extracted from each cell subset was distributed evenly over all wells of several immunoSEQ 96-well plates, and each plate served as one replicate. For sorted subsets, 150 to 250 ng of genomic DNA, equivalent to tens of thousands of T cell genomes, went into each replicate PCR. The purified libraries were quantified using a Qubit 3.0 fluorometer, sized with a Bioanalyzer 2100, and then quantified again using the KAPA Library Quantification kit. A separate single-read 150-cycle Illumina NextSeq 550 flow cell was used to sequence each immunoSEQ 96-well plate. The paper's processing steps were these. Because the immunoSEQ output included only junctional sequences and no quality scores, the filtering could not be the same as the filtering used for full-length reads. Sequences were annotated with PyIR, a Python wrapper for IgBLAST v1.9, and V/J genes and CDR3 were assigned using IMGT germline references. Reads were filtered out if the reads had weak V/J assignments (E-value above 1e-6), no CDR3, stop codons, out-of-frame junctions, or ambiguous translated residues. V3J clonotypes were defined as sequences sharing the same inferred V gene, J gene, and CDR3 amino acid sequence. To compute the percentage overlap between repertoires, the number of shared unique clonotypes was divided by the size of the smaller repertoire. Three approaches were used to assess repertoire richness: RTK rarefaction, the Chao1 estimator, and Recon v2.1 estimates of unobserved clonotypes. For all TCRbeta clonotypes obtained by the gDNA method from a handful of donors, generation probabilities were computed with OLGA. The table comes from immuneACCESS by way of TCRdb, which keeps in-frame sequences with V and J called. Part of the clones is missing from these tables; in studies checked, under half for an unresolved V gene and the rest for unknown reasons. D and trimming come from the DNA, and the V and J calls and clone size come from that table. This sample is represented by some 2 million clones; around 95% of them were singletons. Of the sample, 0.1% to 0.15% is held by the ten largest clones.

The donors were healthy, HIV-negative adults with no recently reported acute infections or vaccinations. Only Caucasian adults living in Nashville, Tennessee, USA were represented among the donors. Magnetic negative selection was used to enrich CD4+ T cells, after which naive cells were positively selected on CD45RA and the negative fraction became the memory subset. After blood collection by leukapheresis, PBMCs were isolated using Ficoll-Histopaque density gradient centrifugation and then cryopreserved in the vapor phase of liquid nitrogen. Analytical flow cytometry was used to check the purity and quantity of each magnetically sorted T cell population. Genomic DNA was isolated from each sorted fraction and quantified by UV absorbance on a Nanodrop 2000c. As regards this clone: Its antigen is currently not known. The sample holds no much larger clone one base away, and base qualities are not on file.

From the cysteine up to the phenylalanine, the CDR3 has a length of 15 residues. Only CDR3 DNA remains: 45 bases, in frame from the first base. Trimming at the junction amounts to 1 base on V and 10 bases on J, and the germline ends lie 14 bases apart. The germline V gene sets CDR1 to SNHLY and CDR2 to FYNNEI. The material sequenced was naive CD4+ T cells sorted from blood. Per the publication, the cell subset or site label means: CD45RA+ positively selected. The clonotype comes from a young man in good health. The chain is encoded by TRBV2 joined to TRBJ1-6; TRBD1 is perhaps the D gene, given 6 matching bases. The CDR3 in this case is CASSEGEQGGSPLHF. The DNA sequence follows: TGTGCCAGCAGTGAAGGTGAACAGGGAGGATCACCCCTCCACTTT.